These T cell receptor beta chains were read from a single sample in a study of blood T cell repertoires in COVID-19. Sequenced by immunoSEQ multiplex PCR; TCRdb stores in-frame clones only, minus some. The sample contains about 260,000 clones, over 70% of which appear only once. Specimen: peripheral blood. The receptor set was obtained from a woman aged 40 to 55 who had recovered from COVID-19. CDR3s include the opening cysteine and the closing phenylalanine or tryptophan. The D gene is left open where the match is weak. The size of a clone is reported for some rows only, either as once, few or many, or as a class for expanded clones.

d_call clone_size j_call v_call cdr3_aa cdr3_nt
TRBD2 NA TRBJ2-1 TRBV2 CASSGLADSYNEQFF TGTGCCAGCAGTGGGCTAGCGGACTCCTACAATGAGCAGTTCTTC
NA once TRBJ2-5 TRBV5-4 CASSPSTRTGEETQYF TGTGCCAGCAGTCCATCAACTAGAACGGGTGAAGAGACCCAGTACTTC
TRBD1 NA TRBJ1-1 TRBV29-1 CSVIPGTATEAFF TGCAGCGTTATACCCGGGACAGCTACGGAAGCTTTCTTT
TRBD1 NA TRBJ1-3 TRBV9 CASTRTGGYSGNTIYF TGTGCCAGCACTCGGACAGGGGGGTACTCTGGAAACACCATATATTTT
TRBD1 once TRBJ1-6 TRBV11-2 CASSLGGWGTGYSPLHF TGTGCCAGCAGCTTGGGCGGATGGGGGACAGGGTATTCACCCCTCCACTTT
NA few TRBJ1-1 TRBV4-1 CASSQNSGDGAEAFF TGCGCCAGCAGCCAAAACTCGGGGGACGGGGCTGAAGCTTTCTTT
TRBD1 NA TRBJ2-7 TRBV5-1 CASSLGGTGSYEQYF TGCGCCAGCAGCTTGGGCGGGACAGGTTCCTACGAGCAGTACTTC
TRBD1 NA TRBJ1-1 TRBV27 CASRTGVEAFF TGTGCCAGCAGGACAGGGGTAGAAGCTTTCTTT
NA NA TRBJ2-4 TRBV7-9 CASSDAGFLSKNIQYF TGTGCCAGCAGCGATGCAGGGTTCTTATCCAAAAACATTCAGTACTTC
TRBD1 NA TRBJ1-5 TRBV28 CASSTGTGGQPQHF TGTGCCAGCAGTACCGGGACAGGGGGTCAGCCCCAGCATTTT
NA NA TRBJ2-6 TRBV2 CASSRGYGANVLTF TGTGCCAGCAGTCGAGGTTATGGGGCCAACGTCCTGACTTTC
TRBD2 NA TRBJ2-3 TRBV9 CASSVGGGSADTQYF TGTGCCAGCAGCGTAGGCGGGGGGTCTGCAGATACGCAGTATTTT
TRBD1 NA TRBJ2-2 TRBV27 CASSSPSDRGRRGELFF TGTGCCAGCAGTTCCCCCTCGGACAGGGGGCGCAGGGGGGAGCTGTTTTTT
TRBD1 NA TRBJ1-2 TRBV7-9 CASSLGGTGGYTF TGTGCCAGCAGCTTAGGGGGGACAGGAGGCTACACCTTC
NA NA TRBJ1-6 TRBV6-1 CASSEAIIRSSYNSPLHF TGTGCCAGCAGTGAAGCGATAATACGGAGCTCCTATAATTCACCCCTCCACTTT
NA once TRBJ1-1 TRBV5-4 CATRGKGPGGTEAFF TGTGCCACCCGCGGGAAGGGGCCCGGTGGTACTGAAGCTTTCTTT
TRBD1 NA TRBJ1-2 TRBV7-2 CASRTGRTGAFGYGYTF TGTGCCAGCAGGACGGGAAGGACAGGGGCCTTCGGTTATGGCTACACCTTC
NA NA TRBJ1-1 TRBV12-3/TRBV12-4 CASSSILNTEAFF TGTGCCAGCAGTTCTATCCTTAACACTGAAGCTTTCTTT
TRBD1 NA TRBJ1-2 TRBV11-3 CASSLVLWDRGPFLLWGYTF TGTGCCAGCAGCTTAGTCCTCTGGGACAGGGGCCCTTTTTTGTTATGGGGCTACACCTTC
NA once TRBJ2-7 TRBV27 CASSPYLGEQYF TGTGCCAGCAGTCCGTACCTCGGGGAGCAGTACTTC
TRBD1 NA TRBJ2-7 TRBV13 CASSFRQGSTYEQYF TGTGCCAGCAGCTTCAGACAGGGCTCTACCTACGAGCAGTACTTC
NA NA TRBJ1-4 TRBV3-1/TRBV3-2 CASSRGFAEKLFF TGTGCCAGCAGCCGAGGCTTCGCAGAAAAACTGTTTTTT
NA NA TRBJ2-3 TRBV27 CASSHTRQPIYPDTQYF TGTGCCAGCAGTCATACCCGACAGCCTATTTACCCAGATACGCAGTATTTT
NA NA TRBJ2-2 TRBV5-4 CASSLGQTNTGELFF TGTGCCAGCAGCTTAGGACAGACGAACACCGGGGAGCTGTTTTTT
NA NA TRBJ1-1 TRBV19 CASSPIVGDTEAFF TGTGCCAGTAGCCCTATAGTCGGTGACACTGAAGCTTTCTTT
NA NA TRBJ1-1 TRBV3-1/TRBV3-2 CASSQQGGTEAFF TGTGCCAGCAGCCAACAGGGAGGCACTGAAGCTTTCTTT
NA once TRBJ1-6 TRBV15 CATSREGVTGTNSPLHF TGTGCCACCAGCAGAGAGGGGGTGACCGGGACAAATTCACCCCTCCACTTT
TRBD1 NA TRBJ1-2 TRBV10-3 CATLLGTGFGYTF TGTGCCACCCTCCTTGGGACAGGATTTGGCTACACCTTC